The 13 T cell receptor beta chains given below trace back to one sample, sequenced in a study of T cell changes during pregnancy in multiple sclerosis. Assay used: immunoSEQ multiplex PCR; TCRdb lists only in-frame clones, some missing. Of around 40,000 clones listed, roughly 89% were seen once; the top ten hold around 1.2%. The specimen was CD4+ T cells from peripheral blood mononuclear cells, collected in the first trimester of pregnancy. Receptors were obtained from a female donor with multiple sclerosis, enrolled in a pregnancy study.

The J gene is TRBJ2-1, the V gene TRBV6-8, with 7 bases matching TRBD2. After removal of 9 bases from V and 1 base from J, the junction contained 9 bases not matched to a gene. The CDR3 runs 15 residues. From germline, CDR1 is MNHGY and CDR2 SAAAGT. In nucleotides, the CDR3 is TGTGCCAGAAACTTTCCGGGAGGTTCCTACAATGAGCAGTTCTTC. Protein product: CARNFPGGSYNEQFF.

This chain links TRBV27 with TRBJ1-1, with unresolved D. Germline CDR1 and CDR2: MNHEY and SMNVEV (reference sequence). The CDR3 sequence is 14 residues long. V was clipped by 6 bases and J by 6 bases, with 17 bases between them. CDR3 DNA sequence: TGTGCCAGCAGACTGATGTTGGGGAGCGCTGAAGCTTTCTTT. Translating it yields CASRLMLGSAEAFF.

V usage is TRBV9 and J usage is TRBJ2-3; 10 bases match TRBD2. Germline values: CDR1 SGDLS, CDR2 YYNGEE. There are 14 residues in the CDR3. V lost 3 bases and J lost 7; bases outside the gene matches: 5. CDR3 sequence: CASSARTSGNTQYF. The CDR3 coding sequence is TGTGCCAGCAGCGCAAGGACTAGCGGTAATACGCAGTATTTT.

The rearrangement links TRBV28 to TRBJ2-4; 10 bases are shared with TRBD1. V was pared by 6 bases and J by 0 bases, with 2 bases of the junction left unmatched. The CDR3 contains 15 residues. From germline, CDR1 is MDHEN and CDR2 SYDVKM. The chain's CDR3 is CASRGQGLAKNIQYF. The CDR3 coding sequence is TGTGCCAGCAGGGGACAGGGGCTAGCCAAAAACATTCAGTACTTC.

This chain connects TRBV19 to TRBJ1-5; D perhaps matches TRBD1 (6 bases). This CDR3 is built from 16 residues. V gave up 5 bases and J gave up 2 bases, with 16 bases separating them. Germline CDR1 reads LNHDA; CDR2 reads SQIVND (reference sequence). The chain's CDR3 is CASSHPGVGRNQPQHF. The CDR3 DNA sequence: TGTGCCAGTAGTCACCCAGGGGTGGGGCGCAATCAGCCCCAGCATTTT.

The chain joins TRBV30 to TRBJ2-3; 11 bases line up with TRBD2. The germline CDR1 and CDR2 sequences are GTSNPN and SVGIG (reference sequence). This CDR3 contains 14 residues. Unmatched junction bases numbered 0, after V lost 0 bases and J lost 4 bases. CDR3 protein: CAWSVLAGADTQYF. The CDR3 bases are TGTGCCTGGAGTGTACTAGCGGGAGCAGATACGCAGTATTTT.

This clone came up once. The chain carries TRBV30 and TRBJ1-5, with D possibly being TRBD1 (6 bases). This CDR3 comprises 14 residues. The germline CDR1 and CDR2 sequences are GTSNPN and SVGIG (reference sequence). Trimming took off 3 bases at V and 7 bases at J, with 16 bases between the two ends. The CDR3 DNA follows: TGTGCCTGGAGCAGCGGACAGTTACGACAGCCCCAGCATTTT. Protein product: CAWSSGQLRQPQHF.

This clone was observed a single time. CDR3 loop: CASSLESPEQFF. The CDR3 DNA follows: TGCGCCAGCAGCCTAGAGTCCCCTGAGCAGTTCTTC. This rearrangement joins TRBV5-1 to TRBJ2-1, with D unresolved. Germline CDR1 SGHRS, CDR2 YFSETQ. V gave up 4 bases and J gave up 9 bases, with 11 bases separating them. The CDR3 is made up of 12 amino acids.

This clone was observed once. V and J are TRBV18 and TRBJ1-1; 7 bases match TRBD1. The germline gives CDR1 KGHSH, CDR2 LQKENI. V shed 6 bases, J shed 5 bases, and the junction held 9 bases outside the gene matches. There are 14 residues in the CDR3. The CDR3 region has the DNA TGTGCCAGCTCTCCGATCACAGGGGATACTGAAGCTTTCTTT. Its protein is CASSPITGDTEAFF. Full variable domain (remainder filled in from reference TRBV18 and TRBJ1-1): NAGVMQNPRHLVRRRGQEARLRCSPMKGHSHVYWYRQLPEEGLKFMVYLQKENIIDESGMPKERFSAEFPKEGPSILRIQQVVRGDSAAYFCASSPITGDTEAFFGQGTRLTVV.

The chain combines TRBV10-2 with TRBJ2-7; weak D call: TRBD1 (6 bases). Germline lookup yields CDR1 WSHSY and CDR2 SAAADI. V was trimmed by 7 bases and J by 4 bases, leaving 11 bases between them. The CDR3 loop spans 12 amino acids. CDR3 sequence (DNA): TGCGCCAGCAAAGGCAGGGGATACGAGCAGTACTTC. Translated, it gives CASKGRGYEQYF.

The chain uses TRBV5-1 and TRBJ1-2; 8 bases fit TRBD1. J was trimmed by 2 bases and V by 0 bases; bases with no gene match: 3. CDR3 length equals 15 residues. Germline V gene data show CDR1 as SGHRS and CDR2 as YFSETQ. CDR3 sequence (DNA): TGCGCCAGCAGCTTGGAACAGGGGGAAAACTATGGCTACACCTTC. Translation: CASSLEQGENYGYTF.

The gene calls are TRBV27 and TRBJ2-1, with TRBD2 matching 15 bases. The CDR3 extends over 18 amino acids. The V segment lost 3 bases and the J segment 10 bases; nucleotides outside the gene matches: 13. CDR1 and CDR2 (germline): MNHEY, SMNVEV (reference sequence). The CDR3 DNA is TGTGCCAGCAGTTTTTGGACTAGCGGGAGGGCCGAAATTAAGGAGCAGTTCTTC. This encodes CASSFWTSGRAEIKEQFF.

The chain has TRBV5-6 and TRBJ1-3, with D unclear. V lost 4 bases and J lost 4, with 9 bases in between. Germline CDR1 is SGHDT and CDR2 is YYEEEE. The CDR3 is 13 residues long. CDR3 coding DNA: TGTGCCAGCAGCCCGTCGACAGGAAACACCATATATTTT. The encoded protein is CASSPSTGNTIYF.